Below, 23 T cell receptor beta chains from the same sample are listed, as sequenced in a study of CD8 T cells in Susac syndrome. RNA was extracted with the RNeasy kit, and a quantity of about 0.45 to 1 ug was reverse transcribed using random hexamers. TCRdb redid the calling of the immunoSEQ multiplex PCR reads with MiXCR, one entry per CDR3 protein. In the table there are a few hundred thousand distinct CDR3 sequences, 95% of which are singletons. Sequences were obtained from CD4+ T cells from PBMCs. These receptors were obtained from a human donor with multiple sclerosis.

The genes are TRBV6-4 and TRBJ2-3; maybe TRBD2 (7 bases). Germline V gene sequence: CDR1 MRHNA, CDR2 SNTAGT. This CDR3 is 15 amino acids long. The germline V and J ends were trimmed by 6 bases and 7 bases, with 20 bases remaining between them. As DNA, the CDR3 is TGTGCCAGCAGCCTCGAGAGGGGGGGCACGAATACGCAGTATTTT. Translating gives CASSLERGGTNTQYF.

The rearrangement uses TRBV20-1 and TRBJ2-6; D not certain. CDR1 DFQATT and CDR2 SNEGSKA come from the germline V gene (reference sequence). V lost 1 base to trimming and J lost 0 bases, with 16 bases between them. The CDR3 is made up of 18 amino acids. In DNA, the CDR3 is TGCAGTGCTAGAGTGAAAGGGCAACGTATCTCTGGGGCCAACGTCCTGACTTTC. This translates into CSARVKGQRISGANVLTF.

The rearrangement uses TRBV27 and TRBJ1-6, with a possible D match to TRBD1 (6 bases). The CDR3 totals 14 residues. V was trimmed by 2 bases and J by 9 bases, leaving 11 bases between them. Per the germline V gene, CDR1 is MNHEY and CDR2 is SMNVEV (reference sequence). CDR3 nucleotides: TGTGCCAGCAGTTTAGGACAGACGCGTTCACCCCTCCACTTT. Amino acid sequence: CASSLGQTRSPLHF.

The J gene is TRBJ2-5, the V gene TRBV20-1; D is undetermined. Trimming cost V 0 bases and J 5 bases, with 10 bases left between them. The CDR3 spans 13 residues. Germline CDR1 and CDR2: DFQATT and SNEGSKA (reference sequence). CDR3 DNA: TGCAGTGCTAGAGATTGGGCATCGGAGACCCAGTACTTC. Its protein product is CSARDWASETQYF.

The chain joins TRBV18 to TRBJ1-2; D not resolved. The CDR3 contains 11 residues. Germline CDR1 KGHSH, CDR2 LQKENI. V lost 3 bases, J lost 6 bases, and 5 bases lay in between. DNA of the CDR3: TGTGCCAGCTCACCGGGAAATGGCTACACCTTC. Protein: CASSPGNGYTF. Looking up the rest from reference TRBV18 and TRBJ1-2 gives the full variable domain: NAGVMQNPRHLVRRRGQEARLRCSPMKGHSHVYWYRQLPEEGLKFMVYLQKENIIDESGMPKERFSAEFPKEGPSILRIQQVVRGDSAAYFCASSPGNGYTFGSGTRLTVV.

The chain combines TRBV10-3 with TRBJ2-1, with D tentatively TRBD1 (8 bases). Looked up from germline, CDR1 is ENHRY and CDR2 is SYGVKD. The CDR3 spans 15 residues. V lost 3 bases, J lost 8 bases, and 17 bases lay in between. The CDR3 DNA is TGTGCCATCAGTGATCTCCAGGGGGCGGGAGATGAGCAGTTCTTC. This encodes CAISDLQGAGDEQFF.

The chain joins TRBV24-1 to TRBJ2-3, with a possible D match to TRBD2 (5 bases). CDR1 and CDR2 from the germline V gene are KGHDR and SFDVKD. V was shortened by 3 bases and J by 6 bases, with 6 bases between the two germline ends. The CDR3 has 12 residues. The DNA for the CDR3 is TGTGCCACCAGTGATCGGAGGGATACGCAGTATTTT. Translated: CATSDRRDTQYF.

The V gene is TRBV3-1, the J gene TRBJ2-4; D gene ambiguous. The CDR3 spans 15 residues. CDR1 LGHDT and CDR2 YNNKEL come from the germline V gene (reference sequence). Trimming removed 1 base from V and 2 bases from J, with 9 bases in between. This CDR3 reads CASSQALGSKNIQYF. The CDR3 DNA reads TGTGCCAGCAGCCAAGCCTTAGGGTCCAAAAACATTCAGTACTTC.

This sequence joins TRBV9 and TRBJ2-3, with TRBD2 identical over 13 bases. The trim removed 0 bases at V and 3 bases at J, leaving 1 base unmatched. Per germline, CDR1 SGDLS and CDR2 YYNGEE. This CDR3 region has 16 residues. CDR3 protein: CASSVVGLAGTDTQYF. CDR3 nucleotide sequence: TGTGCCAGCAGCGTAGTGGGACTAGCGGGGACAGATACGCAGTATTTT.

The chain employs TRBV30 and TRBJ1-2; TRBD1 matches at 7 bases. The CDR3 extends over 14 amino acids. Trimming cost V 3 bases and J 1 base; bases outside gene matches: 5. Germline assignment: CDR1 GTSNPN and CDR2 SVGIG (reference sequence). The CDR3 DNA is TGTGCCTGGAGAGCGGACAGGCTTAACTATGGCTACACCTTC. Protein sequence: CAWRADRLNYGYTF.

The J gene is TRBJ1-1, the V gene TRBV30, with TRBD1 identical over 7 bases. Germline V gene lookup returns CDR1 GTSNPN and CDR2 SVGIG (reference sequence). V was clipped by 3 bases and J by 4 bases; unmatched bases: 5. This CDR3 region has 13 residues. CDR3 bases: TGTGCCTGGAGGGCAGGGGGATCCACTGAAGCTTTCTTT. As protein: CAWRAGGSTEAFF.

This rearrangement joins TRBV4-1 to TRBJ2-6; D is ambiguous. The germline gives CDR1 MGHRA, CDR2 YSYEKL. The CDR3 spans 15 residues. V was clipped by 1 base and J by 0 bases, with 4 bases between them. The CDR3 DNA reads as TGCGCCAGCAGCCAAGCGGGCTCTGGGGCCAACGTCCTGACTTTC. The encoded protein is CASSQAGSGANVLTF.

This clonotype showed up just once. The chain carries TRBV4-1 and TRBJ2-1; 9 bases fit TRBD2. The ends lost 4 bases at V and 0 bases at J; junction bases unmatched: 7. This CDR3 is 17 amino acids long. Germline loops: CDR1 MGHRA, CDR2 YSYEKL. The CDR3 loop reads CASSRILAGNSYNEQFF. The CDR3 DNA sequence: TGCGCCAGCAGCCGGATTCTAGCGGGAAACTCCTACAATGAGCAGTTCTTC.

J is TRBJ1-5 and V is TRBV27; D call uncertain. Trimming cost V 4 bases and J 1 base, with 8 bases left between them. Germline assignment: CDR1 MNHEY and CDR2 SMNVEV (reference sequence). The CDR3 spans 14 residues. CDR3 sequence (DNA): TGTGCCAGCAGTTCAGACTGGAGCAATCAGCCCCAGCATTTT. This encodes CASSSDWSNQPQHF.

This clonotype was counted a single time. In nucleotides, the CDR3 is TGTGCCACCAGCAGAGGACTAGCGGCCTACAATGAGCAGTTCTTC. Protein product: CATSRGLAAYNEQFF. This chain links TRBV15 with TRBJ2-1; 9 nucleotides agree with TRBD2. Per germline, CDR1 LNHNV and CDR2 YYDKDF (reference sequence). The CDR3 sequence is 15 residues long. The V gene end was trimmed by 1 base and the J gene end by 2 bases; junction bases not matched to a gene: 0.

This clonotype was counted once. This chain uses TRBV29-1 with TRBJ2-5, with 9 bases aligning to TRBD2. CDR1 and CDR2 from the germline V gene are SQVTM and ANQGSEA. The CDR3 sequence is 13 residues long. J lost 5 bases, V lost 6 bases, and 7 bases had no gene match. The CDR3 here is CSVTAGGRETQYF. The CDR3 nucleotides are TGCAGCGTCACAGCGGGGGGCCGGGAGACCCAGTACTTC.

This rearrangement joins TRBV12-3 or TRBV12-4 to TRBJ2-1, with D possibly TRBD1 on 6 matching bases. The CDR3 sequence is 12 residues long. The V gene lost 1 base and the J gene lost 12 bases, with 10 bases spanning the gap. The CDR3 DNA follows: TGTGCCAGCAGTTTAGAGGGGGTAGGGCAGTTCTTC. Residues: CASSLEGVGQFF.

The rearrangement links TRBV18 to TRBJ2-3; 7 bases map to TRBD2. The germline gives CDR1 KGHSH, CDR2 LQKENI. J was trimmed by 1 base and V by 1 base; bases with no gene match: 2. The CDR3 runs 15 residues. The CDR3 reads CASSPQLAGTDTQYF. CDR3 sequence (DNA): TGTGCCAGCTCACCACAGCTAGCGGGCACAGATACGCAGTATTTT.

The V call is TRBV20-1, the J call TRBJ2-5; 10 bases map to TRBD2. Per germline, CDR1 DFQATT and CDR2 SNEGSKA (reference sequence). The length of the CDR3 is 14 residues. J lost 5 bases, V lost 4 bases, and 7 bases had no gene match. DNA of the CDR3: TGCAGTGCTACAGCGGGAGGGGGAGGGGAGACCCAGTACTTC. Its translation: CSATAGGGGETQYF.

This chain connects TRBV9 to TRBJ1-1; a weak D match, TRBD1 (5 bases). This CDR3 is built from 13 residues. The V gene lost 4 bases and the J gene lost 3 bases, with 10 bases spanning the gap. Germline V gives CDR1 SGDLS, CDR2 YYNGEE. CDR3 region: CASSSRGYTEAFF. The CDR3 DNA sequence: TGTGCCAGCAGCTCTAGGGGATACACTGAAGCTTTCTTT.

J is TRBJ1-4 and V is TRBV2; no clear D. CDR1 is SNHLY, CDR2 FYNNEI, per germline. Trimming removed 0 bases at V and 7 bases at J, with 21 bases between. The CDR3 sequence is 18 residues long. CDR3 protein: CASSEAFSYRRMGEKLFF. The CDR3, as DNA: TGTGCCAGCAGTGAAGCGTTCAGCTACAGAAGGATGGGTGAAAAACTGTTTTTT.

This clonotype has a single count. This sequence joins TRBV27 and TRBJ1-5, with D unresolved. V lost 7 bases and J lost 0, with 7 bases in between. Germline V lookup: CDR1 MNHEY, CDR2 SMNVEV (reference sequence). The CDR3 contains 13 residues. The CDR3 loop reads CASKEDSNQPQHF. The CDR3 nucleotides are TGTGCCAGCAAGGAGGATAGCAATCAGCCCCAGCATTTT.

J is TRBJ1-2 and V is TRBV10-3, with D maybe TRBD1 (5 bases). This CDR3 contains 12 residues. Trimming pared 6 bases from V and 8 bases from J, leaving 13 bases between. The germline V gene has CDR1 ENHRY and CDR2 SYGVKD. This CDR3 is CAIRNQTEGYTF. The CDR3 nucleotides are TGTGCCATCAGGAATCAGACAGAGGGCTACACCTTC.